This TCR beta chain derives from a study of cytomegalovirus exposure and HLA in healthy donors. This clone was found once. The target antigen is unknown. The PCR made use of 60 Vbeta and 13 Jbeta primers. Profiling relied on immunoSEQ multiplex PCR, and the TCRdb table lists in-frame clones only, not all of them. In the table there are approximately 100,000 clones, more than 70% of which are singletons. Findings of the study overall: Available immune exposure information was restricted to CMV serostatus only. It was reportedly the case that the classifier diagnosed cytomegalovirus status with high specificity and sensitivity. Cytomegalovirus-associated TCR beta chains were listed, numbering some 180.

Trimming took 3 bases from V and 8 from J, leaving 11 bases between them. The CDR3 spans 13 residues. Germline V gives CDR1 SGHAT, CDR2 FQDESV (reference sequence). This chain connects TRBV11-1 to TRBJ2-1; D gene ambiguous. The origin of this receptor is a man younger than 30 in good health and CMV-seronegative. Sequenced material: PBMCs. The CDR3 bases are TGTGCCAGCAGCTTGATGATCAGCGATGAGCAGTTCTTC. This encodes CASSLMISDEQFF.